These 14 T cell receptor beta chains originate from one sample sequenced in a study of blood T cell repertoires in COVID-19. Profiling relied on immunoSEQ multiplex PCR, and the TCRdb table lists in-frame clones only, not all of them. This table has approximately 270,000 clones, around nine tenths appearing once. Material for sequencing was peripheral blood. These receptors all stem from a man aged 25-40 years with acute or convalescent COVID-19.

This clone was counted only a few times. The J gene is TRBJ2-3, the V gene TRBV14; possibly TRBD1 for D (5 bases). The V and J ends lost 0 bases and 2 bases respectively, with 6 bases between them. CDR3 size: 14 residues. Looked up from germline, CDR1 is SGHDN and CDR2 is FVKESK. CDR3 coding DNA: TGTGCCAGCAGCCAAGACAGGGCCACAGATACGCAGTATTTT. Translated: CASSQDRATDTQYF.

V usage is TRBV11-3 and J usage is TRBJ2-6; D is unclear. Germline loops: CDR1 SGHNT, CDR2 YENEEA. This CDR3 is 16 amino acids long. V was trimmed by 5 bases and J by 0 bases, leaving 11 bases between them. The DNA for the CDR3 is TGTGCCAGCAGCCCGTACGCAGGCTCTGGGGCCAACGTCCTGACTTTC. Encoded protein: CASSPYAGSGANVLTF.

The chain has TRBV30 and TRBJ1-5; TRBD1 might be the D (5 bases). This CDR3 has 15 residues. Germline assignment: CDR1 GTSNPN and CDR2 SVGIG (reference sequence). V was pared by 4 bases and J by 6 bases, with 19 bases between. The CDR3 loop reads CAWNPRGGAGQPQHF. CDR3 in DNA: TGTGCCTGGAATCCCCGGGGAGGGGCAGGTCAGCCCCAGCATTTT.

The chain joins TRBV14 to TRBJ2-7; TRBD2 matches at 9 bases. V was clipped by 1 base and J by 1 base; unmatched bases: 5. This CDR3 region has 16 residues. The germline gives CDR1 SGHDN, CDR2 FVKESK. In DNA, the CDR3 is TGTGCCAGCAGCCAAGCGAGAGCGGGGGGATCCTACGAGCAGTACTTC. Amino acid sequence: CASSQARAGGSYEQYF.

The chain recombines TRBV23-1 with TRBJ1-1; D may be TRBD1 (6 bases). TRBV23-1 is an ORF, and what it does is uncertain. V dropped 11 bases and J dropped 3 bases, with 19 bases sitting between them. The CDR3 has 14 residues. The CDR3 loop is CARGFHDRHTEAFF. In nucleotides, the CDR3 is TGCGCCCGCGGGTTCCATGACAGGCACACTGAAGCTTTCTTT.

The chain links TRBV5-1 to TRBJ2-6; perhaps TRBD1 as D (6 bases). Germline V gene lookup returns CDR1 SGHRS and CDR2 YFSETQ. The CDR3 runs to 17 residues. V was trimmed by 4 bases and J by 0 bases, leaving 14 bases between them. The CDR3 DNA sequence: TGCGCCAGCAGCCCCTCAGGGGTGGGCTCTGGGGCCAACGTCCTGACTTTC. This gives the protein CASSPSGVGSGANVLTF.

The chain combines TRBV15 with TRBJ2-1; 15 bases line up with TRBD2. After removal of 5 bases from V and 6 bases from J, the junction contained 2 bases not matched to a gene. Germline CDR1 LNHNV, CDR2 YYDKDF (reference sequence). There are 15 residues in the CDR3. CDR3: CATSGLAGGPNEQFF. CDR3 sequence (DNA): TGTGCCACCAGCGGACTAGCGGGAGGGCCCAATGAGCAGTTCTTC.

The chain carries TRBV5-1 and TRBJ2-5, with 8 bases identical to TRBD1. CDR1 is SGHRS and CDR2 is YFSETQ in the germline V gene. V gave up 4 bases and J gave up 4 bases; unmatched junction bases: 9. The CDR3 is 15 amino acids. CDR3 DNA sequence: TGCGCCAGCAGCCCCCCTTGGACAGGGCGAGAGACCCAGTACTTC. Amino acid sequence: CASSPPWTGRETQYF.

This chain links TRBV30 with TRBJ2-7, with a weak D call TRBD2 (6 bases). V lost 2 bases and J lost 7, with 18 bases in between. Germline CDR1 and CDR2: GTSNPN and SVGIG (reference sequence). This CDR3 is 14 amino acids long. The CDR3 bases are TGTGCCTGGAGTCTACCCGGGAGACCCGGGGAGCAGTACTTC. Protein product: CAWSLPGRPGEQYF.

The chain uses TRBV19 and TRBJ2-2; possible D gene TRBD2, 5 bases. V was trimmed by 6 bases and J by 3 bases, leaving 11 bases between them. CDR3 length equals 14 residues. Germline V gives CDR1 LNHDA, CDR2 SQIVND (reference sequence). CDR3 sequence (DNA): TGTGCCAGTAGACTAGGCGGTCACACCGGGGAGCTGTTTTTT. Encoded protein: CASRLGGHTGELFF. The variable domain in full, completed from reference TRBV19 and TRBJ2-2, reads DGGITQSPKYLFRKEGQNVTLSCEQNLNHDAMYWYRQDPGQGLRLIYYSQIVNDFQKGDIAEGYSVSREKKESFPLTVTSAQKNPTAFYLCASRLGGHTGELFFGEGSRLTVL.

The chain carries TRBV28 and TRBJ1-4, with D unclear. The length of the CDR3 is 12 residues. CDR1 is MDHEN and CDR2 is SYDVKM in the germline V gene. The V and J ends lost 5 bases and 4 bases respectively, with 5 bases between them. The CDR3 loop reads CASSLSNEKLFF. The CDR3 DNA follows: TGTGCCAGCAGTCTTAGTAATGAAAAACTGTTTTTT.

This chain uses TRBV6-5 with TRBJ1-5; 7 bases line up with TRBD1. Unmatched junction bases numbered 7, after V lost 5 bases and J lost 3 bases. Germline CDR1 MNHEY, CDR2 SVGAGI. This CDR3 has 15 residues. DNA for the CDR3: TGTGCCAGCAGTACTGTCACAGGGGACAATCAGCCCCAGCATTTT. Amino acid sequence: CASSTVTGDNQPQHF.

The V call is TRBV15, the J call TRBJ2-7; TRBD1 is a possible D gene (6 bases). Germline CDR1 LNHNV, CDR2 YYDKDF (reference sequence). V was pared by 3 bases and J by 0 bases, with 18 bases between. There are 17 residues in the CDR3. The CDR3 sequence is CATSRSDRQASSYEQYF. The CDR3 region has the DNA TGTGCCACCAGCAGGTCCGATAGACAGGCCAGCTCCTACGAGCAGTACTTC. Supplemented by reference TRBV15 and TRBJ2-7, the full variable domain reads DAMVIQNPRYQVTQFGKPVTLSCSQTLNHNVMYWYQQKSSQAPKLLFHYYDKDFNNEADTPDNFQSRRPNTSFCFLDIRSPGLGDTAMYLCATSRSDRQASSYEQYFGPGTRLTVT.

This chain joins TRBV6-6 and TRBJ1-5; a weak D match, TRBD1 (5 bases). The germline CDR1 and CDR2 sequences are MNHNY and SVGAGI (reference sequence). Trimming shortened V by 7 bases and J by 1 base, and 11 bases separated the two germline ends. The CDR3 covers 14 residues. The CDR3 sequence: CASTSRGSNQPQHF. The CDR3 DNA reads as TGTGCCAGCACCAGTAGGGGAAGCAATCAGCCCCAGCATTTT.